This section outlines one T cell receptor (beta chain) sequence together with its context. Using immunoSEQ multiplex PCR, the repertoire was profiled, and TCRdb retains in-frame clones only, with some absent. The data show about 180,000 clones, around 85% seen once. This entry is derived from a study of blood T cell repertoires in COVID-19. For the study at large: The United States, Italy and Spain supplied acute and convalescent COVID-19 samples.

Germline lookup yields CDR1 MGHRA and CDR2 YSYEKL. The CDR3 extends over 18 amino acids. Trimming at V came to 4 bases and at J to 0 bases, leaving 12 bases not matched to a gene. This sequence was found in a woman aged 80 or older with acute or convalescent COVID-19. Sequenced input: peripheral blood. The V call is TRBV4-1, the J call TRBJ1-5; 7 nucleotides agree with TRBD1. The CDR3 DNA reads TGCGCCAGCAGCCCCTACGAAAGACAGGGCGTTAGCAATCAGCCCCAGCATTTT. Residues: CASSPYERQGVSNQPQHF.